What follows are 7 T cell receptor beta chains derived from one specimen sequenced in a study of T-cell memory formation after mild COVID-19. TCRdb analysed the 5' RACE reads with MiXCR anew, one entry per CDR3 protein. Of 40,000 to 45,000 distinct CDR3 sequences listed, roughly 9% are singletons. Sequences were obtained from PBMCs or a T cell subset sorted from them (not recorded which). These receptors all come from an adult woman who had mild COVID-19 (a few samples of this study predate the infection). Cell type and time point are not known.

The J gene is TRBJ2-7, the V gene TRBV4-3, with D perhaps TRBD1 or TRBD2 (6 bases each). CDR3 length: 17 amino acids. Trimming removed 0 bases at V and 7 bases at J, with 22 bases between. Germline CDR1 and CDR2: LGHNA and YSLEER. The chain's CDR3 is CASSQEDLEGGAYEQYF. CDR3 DNA: TGCGCCAGCAGCCAAGAAGACCTGGAGGGGGGCGCTTATGAGCAGTACTTC.

There are a few counts of this clonotype. V usage is TRBV12-3 or TRBV12-4 and J usage is TRBJ1-1; D is possibly TRBD1 (6 bases). The CDR3 is 15 residues long. The V gene lost 5 bases and the J gene lost 1 base, with 14 bases spanning the gap. In nucleotides, the CDR3 is TGTGCCAGCAGTGTCCCGGGGGCGCAGAACACTGAAGCTTTCTTT. As protein: CASSVPGAQNTEAFF.

This clonotype has just a few counts. The rearrangement joins TRBV6-1 to TRBJ2-7; D unclear. The CDR3 runs to 13 residues. V was shortened by 7 bases and J by 1 base, with 11 bases between the two germline ends. Looked up from germline, CDR1 is MNHNS and CDR2 is SASEGT. The chain's CDR3 is CASTLIPSYEQYF. The CDR3 nucleotides read TGTGCCAGCACTCTCATTCCGTCCTACGAGCAGTACTTC.

The V and J genes are TRBV7-9 and TRBJ2-7, with 7 bases matching TRBD1. From germline, CDR1 is SEHNR and CDR2 FQNEAQ (reference sequence). After removal of 6 bases from V and 5 bases from J, the junction contained 19 bases not matched to a gene. This CDR3 contains 17 residues. The CDR3 DNA reads as TGTGCCAGCAGGCTATCCACAGGGGAGCTACGTGGGGACGAGCAGTACTTC. It yields the protein CASRLSTGELRGDEQYF.

This clonotype has at least ten counts. The J gene is TRBJ1-1, the V gene TRBV20-1, with D tentatively TRBD1 (6 bases). V lost 1 base to trimming and J lost 0 bases, with 9 bases between them. CDR1 DFQATT and CDR2 SNEGSKA come from the germline V gene (reference sequence). The CDR3 sequence is 14 residues long. The CDR3 spells CSARVGTLNTEAFF. The CDR3 nucleotides are TGCAGTGCTAGAGTTGGGACACTGAACACTGAAGCTTTCTTT.

This clonotype was picked up many times. V is TRBV11-2 and J is TRBJ2-3; TRBD2 agrees at 11 bases. CDR3 length: 16 residues. Germline trimming cut 5 bases from V and 4 bases from J; bases unmatched to any gene: 8. Germline loops: CDR1 SGHAT, CDR2 FQNNGV. CDR3 loop: CASSKLAGAGPDTQYF. In nucleotides, the CDR3 is TGTGCCAGCAGCAAACTAGCGGGGGCGGGTCCAGATACGCAGTATTTT.

A few counts support this clonotype. V is TRBV20-1 and J is TRBJ2-6; 9 positions match TRBD1. The germline V gene has CDR1 DFQATT and CDR2 SNEGSKA (reference sequence). This CDR3 comprises 14 residues. Unmatched junction bases numbered 12, after V lost 5 bases and J lost 13 bases. CDR3 sequence reads: CSASNHHRGQVLTF. CDR3 DNA sequence: TGCAGTGCTTCCAACCACCACAGGGGGCAAGTCCTGACTTTC.